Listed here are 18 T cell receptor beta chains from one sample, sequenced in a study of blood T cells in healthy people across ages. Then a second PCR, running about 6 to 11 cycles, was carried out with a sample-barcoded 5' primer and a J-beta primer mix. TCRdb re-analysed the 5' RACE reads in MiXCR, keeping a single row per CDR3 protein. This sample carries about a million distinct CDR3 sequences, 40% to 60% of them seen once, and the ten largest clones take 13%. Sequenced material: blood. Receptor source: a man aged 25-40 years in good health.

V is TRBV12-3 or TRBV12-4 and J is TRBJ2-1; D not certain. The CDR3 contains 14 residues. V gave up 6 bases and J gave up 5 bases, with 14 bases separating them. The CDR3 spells CASSPRARNNEQFF. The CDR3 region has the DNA TGTGCCAGCAGCCCACGGGCAAGGAACAATGAGCAGTTCTTC.

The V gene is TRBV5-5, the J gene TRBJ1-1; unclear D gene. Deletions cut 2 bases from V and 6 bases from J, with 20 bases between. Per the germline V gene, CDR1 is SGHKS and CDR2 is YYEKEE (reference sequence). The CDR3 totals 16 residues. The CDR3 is CASSLSGRPGMAEAFF. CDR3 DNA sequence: TGTGCCAGCAGCTTATCCGGACGCCCGGGTATGGCTGAAGCTTTCTTT.

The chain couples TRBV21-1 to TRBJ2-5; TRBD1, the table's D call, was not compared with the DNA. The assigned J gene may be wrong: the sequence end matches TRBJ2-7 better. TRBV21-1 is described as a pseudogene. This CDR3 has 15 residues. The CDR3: CASPSGRDRPYEQYF. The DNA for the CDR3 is TGTGCCAGCCCAAGTGGCCGGGACAGGCCCTACGAGCAGTACTTC.

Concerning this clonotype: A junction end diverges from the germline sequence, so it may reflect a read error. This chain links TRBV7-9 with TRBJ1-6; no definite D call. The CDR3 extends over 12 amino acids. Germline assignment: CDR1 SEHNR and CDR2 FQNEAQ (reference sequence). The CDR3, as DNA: TGTGCCAGCAGCTTAGAGAGTTCACCCCCCCACTTT. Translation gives CASSLESSPPHF.

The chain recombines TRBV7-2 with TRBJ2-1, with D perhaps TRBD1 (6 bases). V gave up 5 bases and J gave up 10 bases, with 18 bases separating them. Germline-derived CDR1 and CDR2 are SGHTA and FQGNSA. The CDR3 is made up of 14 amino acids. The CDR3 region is CASSRDRFSHEQFF. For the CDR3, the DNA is TGTGCCAGCAGCCGTGACAGGTTCTCCCACGAGCAGTTCTTC.

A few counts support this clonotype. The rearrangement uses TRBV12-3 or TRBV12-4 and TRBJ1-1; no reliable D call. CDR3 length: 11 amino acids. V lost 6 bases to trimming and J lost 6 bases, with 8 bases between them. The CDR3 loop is CASRVGPEAFF. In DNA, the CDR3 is TGTGCCAGCAGGGTGGGTCCTGAAGCTTTCTTT.

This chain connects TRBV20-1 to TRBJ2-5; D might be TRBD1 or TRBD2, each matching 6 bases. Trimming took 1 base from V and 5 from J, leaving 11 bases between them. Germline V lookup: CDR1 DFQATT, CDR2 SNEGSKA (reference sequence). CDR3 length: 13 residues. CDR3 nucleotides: TGCAGTGCTAGAGTCGGGGGCAGGGAGACCCAGTACTTC. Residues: CSARVGGRETQYF.

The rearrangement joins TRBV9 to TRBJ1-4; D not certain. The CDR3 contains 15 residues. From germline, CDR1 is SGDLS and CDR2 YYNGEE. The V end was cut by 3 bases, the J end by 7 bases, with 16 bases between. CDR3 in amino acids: CASSALPGVGEKLFF. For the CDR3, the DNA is TGTGCCAGCAGCGCCCTGCCTGGGGTGGGTGAAAAACTGTTTTTT.

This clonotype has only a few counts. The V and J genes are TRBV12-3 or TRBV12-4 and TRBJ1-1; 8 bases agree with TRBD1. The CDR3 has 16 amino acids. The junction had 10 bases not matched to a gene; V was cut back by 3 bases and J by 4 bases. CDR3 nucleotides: TGTGCCAGCAGTTTGGCGACAGGGGTCGGTAGCACTGAAGCTTTCTTT. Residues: CASSLATGVGSTEAFF.

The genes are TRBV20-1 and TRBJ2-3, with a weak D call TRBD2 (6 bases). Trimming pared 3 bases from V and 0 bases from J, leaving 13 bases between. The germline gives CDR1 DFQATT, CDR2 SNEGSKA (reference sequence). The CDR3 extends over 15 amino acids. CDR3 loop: CSASSAGYSTDTQYF. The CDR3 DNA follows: TGCAGTGCTAGTTCCGCGGGATATAGCACAGATACGCAGTATTTT.

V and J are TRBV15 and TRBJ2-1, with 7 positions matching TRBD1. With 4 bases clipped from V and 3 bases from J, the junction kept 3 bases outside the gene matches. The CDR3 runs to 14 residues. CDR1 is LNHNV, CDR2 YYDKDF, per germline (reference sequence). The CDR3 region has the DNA TGTGCCACCAGCAACGGGGACAGCTACAATGAGCAGTTCTTC. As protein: CATSNGDSYNEQFF.

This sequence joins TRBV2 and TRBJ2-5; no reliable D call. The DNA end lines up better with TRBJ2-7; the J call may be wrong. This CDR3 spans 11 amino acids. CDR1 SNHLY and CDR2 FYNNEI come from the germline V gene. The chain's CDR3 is CASSTANEQYF. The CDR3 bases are TGTGCCAGCAGCACCGCGAACGAGCAGTACTTC.

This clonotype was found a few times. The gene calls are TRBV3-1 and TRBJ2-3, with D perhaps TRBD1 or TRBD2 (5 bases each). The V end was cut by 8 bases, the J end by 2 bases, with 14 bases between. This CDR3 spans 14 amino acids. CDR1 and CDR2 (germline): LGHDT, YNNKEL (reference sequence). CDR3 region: CASRRGPVTDTQYF. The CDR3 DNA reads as TGTGCCAGCCGCCGGGGCCCTGTCACAGATACGCAGTATTTT.

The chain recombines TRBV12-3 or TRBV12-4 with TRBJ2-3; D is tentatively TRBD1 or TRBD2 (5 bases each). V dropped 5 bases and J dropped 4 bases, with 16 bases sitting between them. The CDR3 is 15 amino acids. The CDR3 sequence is CASSPSRGAADTQYF. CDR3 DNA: TGTGCCAGCAGTCCTAGCAGAGGGGCCGCAGATACGCAGTATTTT.

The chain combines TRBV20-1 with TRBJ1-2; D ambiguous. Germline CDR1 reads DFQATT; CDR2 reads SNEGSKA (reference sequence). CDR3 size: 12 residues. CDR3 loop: CSGTGYNYGYTF. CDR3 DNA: TGCAGCGGAACGGGATATAACTATGGCTACACCTTC.

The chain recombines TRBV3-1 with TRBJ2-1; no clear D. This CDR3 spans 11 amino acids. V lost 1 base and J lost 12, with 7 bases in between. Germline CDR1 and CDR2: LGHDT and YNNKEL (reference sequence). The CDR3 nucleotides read TGTGCCAGCAGCCAAGCGCGTACGCAGTTCTTC. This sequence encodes CASSQARTQFF.

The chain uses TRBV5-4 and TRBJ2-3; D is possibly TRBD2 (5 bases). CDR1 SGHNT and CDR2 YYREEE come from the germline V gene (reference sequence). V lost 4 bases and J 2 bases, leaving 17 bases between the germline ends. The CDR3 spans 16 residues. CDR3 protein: CASSPVGGEITDTQYF. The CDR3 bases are TGTGCCAGCAGCCCCGTTGGAGGCGAAATCACAGATACGCAGTATTTT.

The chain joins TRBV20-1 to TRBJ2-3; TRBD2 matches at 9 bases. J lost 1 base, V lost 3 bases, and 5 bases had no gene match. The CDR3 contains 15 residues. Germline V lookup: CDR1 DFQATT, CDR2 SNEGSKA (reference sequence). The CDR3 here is CSASWASGGTDTQYF. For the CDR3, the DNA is TGCAGTGCTAGTTGGGCTAGCGGGGGCACAGATACGCAGTATTTT.